This record covers a single TCR beta chain. The antigen it recognizes is unknown. No much larger clone exists at a distance of one base, and base qualities are not known. The germline V end is reduced by 4 bases and the J end by 4 bases; junction bases left unmatched: 12. The CDR3 measures 17 amino acids from cysteine to phenylalanine. CDR3 DNA is the only sequence kept; it has 51 bases, read in frame from the first base. CDR1 and CDR2, looked up from the germline V gene, are SGHVS and FQNEAQ. This entry comes from a study of graft-versus-host responses after intestinal transplantation (dated by TCRdb to the early 2020s). Regarding the study in general: The transplants that recipients got were multivisceral, liver-intestinal, or isolated intestinal. Every recipient was given anti-thymocyte globulin induction, then maintenance tacrolimus and steroids for roughly 3 years. After intestinal transplantation, graft-versus-host and host-versus-graft alloreactive T cell clones in the graft, circulation and bone marrow were tracked using bulk TCR-beta CDR3 sequencing. Alloreactive clones were identified by sequencing pre-transplant mixed lymphocyte reaction products and comparing these products with unstimulated pre-transplant donor and recipient T cells. The cohort enrolled under 25 intestinal transplant recipients including one retransplant, and a few patients lacking pretransplant specimens were excluded. A peak of at least 4% donor T cells among recipient peripheral blood mononuclear cells was the definition used for donor T cell macrochimerism. Rather than being sequenced by the commercial service, samples from three later patients were sequenced in-house on an Illumina MiSeq and processed with MiXCR.

Blood samples were collected up to 4 times in the first month after transplant and then at least monthly when available. Library preparation used the immunoSEQ multiplex PCR assay. Adaptive Biotechnologies carried out high-throughput TCR-beta CDR3 sequencing of genomic DNA for most patients. As for the authors' bioinformatics: Adaptive's ImmunoSEQ software supplied the TCR sequencing data for more than 15 patients, while MiXCR and VDJtools were used to process a few other patients. CDR3 nucleotide sequences shared between donor and recipient were removed because their origin could not be assigned. To count as alloreactive, a clone needed at least 2-fold expansion over unstimulated cells and a minimum CFSE-low frequency of 0.002% (template counts) or 0.001% (read counts). A clone was considered mappable if detected in the sequenced pre-transplant spleen, lymph node, or MLR CFSE-low populations of the donor or recipient. Cumulative frequency of alloreactive clones was calculated as a percentage of all sequences weighted by copy number. This is the immuneACCESS table as TCRdb keeps it, with only in-frame sequences that have V and J called. A part of the clones is gone; compared with another copy, unresolved V genes explain less than half, and the rest is unexplained. For V, J and clone size, that table is used; D and trimming come from the DNA. A total of 75,000 to 100,000 clones appear in this sample, roughly 88% of them only once. Of the sample, over 1.3% falls within the top ten clones.

Results the study describes overall, beyond this receptor: High GvH to HvG T cell clonal ratios were observed in the allografts of patients with donor T cell macrochimerism. Early after transplant, declines in HvG clones were associated with peak levels of circulating GvH clones. Conclusions were limited by the relatively low number and heterogeneity of intestinal transplant patients. GvH clones were detected in recipient bone marrow, and some appeared earlier in ileal mucosa or blood, consistent with an intestinal mucosal origin.

The chain employs TRBV7-8 and TRBJ2-3, with 9 bases in between that match TRBD2. The sample consisted of PBMCs, taken 255 days after intestinal transplant. The clonotype originates from a human patient who received an intestinal transplant, so some T cells may come from the graft donor. The DNA sequence reads TGTGCCAGCAGCTACCCCTCAGGCGGGGGGGCAGCAGATACGCAGTATTTT. It codes for CASSYPSGGGAADTQYF. Beyond the CDR3, the reference TRBV7-8 and TRBJ2-3 genes provide the residues; the full variable domain reads: GAGVSQSPRYKVAKRGQDVALRCDPISGHVSLFWYQQALGQGPEFLTYFQNEAQLDKSGLPSDRFFAERPEGSVSTLKIQRTQQEDSAVYLCASSYPSGGGAADTQYFGPGTRLTVL.